These 25 T cell receptor beta chains were all obtained from the same sample, sequenced in a study of cytotoxic CD8 clonotypes in ibrutinib-treated CLL. Method: immunoSEQ multiplex PCR; TCRdb's copy keeps in-frame clones and lacks some. In the table there are about 140,000 clones, 91% of which are singletons. The sample consisted of PBMCs, taken after 12 months of ibrutinib treatment. These TCRs come from a human donor with chronic lymphocytic leukemia.

The chain has TRBV18 and TRBJ2-2; 7 bases are a match to TRBD1. CDR1 KGHSH and CDR2 LQKENI come from the germline V gene. The CDR3 runs 18 residues. After removal of 4 bases from V and 0 bases from J, the junction contained 11 bases not matched to a gene. The CDR3 spells CASSRGQAFPPNTGELFF. The CDR3 nucleotides are TGTGCCAGCTCACGTGGACAGGCCTTCCCTCCGAACACCGGGGAGCTGTTTTTT.

In DNA, the CDR3 is TGCGCCAGCAGCTTGGAGGGTAGCGGGAGTTTCTACAATGAGCAGTTCTTC. Translation: CASSLEGSGSFYNEQFF. The rearrangement links TRBV5-1 to TRBJ2-1, with 9 bases matching TRBD2. Trimming at V came to 0 bases and at J to 3 bases, leaving 7 bases not matched to a gene. The CDR3 is 17 amino acids. The germline V gene encodes CDR1 SGHRS and CDR2 YFSETQ.

This clone has more than one count but fewer than ten. This chain uses TRBV30 with TRBJ2-7, with 7 bases that match TRBD1. CDR1 is GTSNPN and CDR2 is SVGIG in the germline V gene (reference sequence). The CDR3 runs 12 residues. The J segment lost 9 bases and the V segment lost 2 bases, leaving 7 bases of the junction unmatched. The CDR3 protein is CAWSSDRVRQYF. The CDR3 DNA reads TGTGCCTGGAGTTCCGACAGGGTGCGGCAGTACTTC. The whole variable domain, filled in from reference TRBV30 and TRBJ2-7, reads SQTIHQWPATLVQPVGSPLSLECTVEGTSNPNLYWYRQAAGRGLQLLFYSVGIGQISSEVPQNLSASRPQDRQFILSSKKLLLSDSGFYLCAWSSDRVRQYFGPGTRLTVT.

This chain links TRBV18 with TRBJ2-7; 7 bases fit TRBD1. The CDR3 is made up of 13 amino acids. The trim removed 3 bases at V and 6 bases at J, leaving 5 bases unmatched. Germline CDR1 and CDR2: KGHSH and LQKENI. The CDR3 DNA sequence: TGTGCCAGCTCACCGAAGACAGGGTCCGAGCAGTACTTC. Amino acids: CASSPKTGSEQYF.

V usage is TRBV27 and J usage is TRBJ1-5; TRBD1 matches at 8 bases. The CDR3 is 18 amino acids. V shed 4 bases, J shed 0 bases, and the junction held 11 bases outside the gene matches. The V gene's germline CDR1 is MNHEY and CDR2 SMNVEV (reference sequence). CDR3 loop: CASSSTRTGSYSNQPQHF. As DNA, the CDR3 is TGTGCCAGCAGTTCCACACGGACAGGGAGTTATAGCAATCAGCCCCAGCATTTT.

This chain links TRBV10-3 with TRBJ2-3, with unresolved D. Deletions cut 8 bases from V and 5 bases from J, with 8 bases between. Germline lookup yields CDR1 ENHRY and CDR2 SYGVKD. CDR3 size: 11 residues. The CDR3 DNA sequence: TGTGCCATCCGTATTGAAGATACGCAGTATTTT. This gives the protein CAIRIEDTQYF.

The chain couples TRBV7-3 to TRBJ2-1; a weak D match, TRBD1 (5 bases). Germline V gives CDR1 SGHTA, CDR2 FQGTGA. The V gene lost 5 bases and the J gene lost 9 bases, with 17 bases spanning the gap. The CDR3 is 14 amino acids. CDR3 sequence reads: CASSPSSQVLEQFF. DNA of the CDR3: TGTGCCAGCAGCCCCTCGTCACAGGTTCTTGAGCAGTTCTTC.

The rearrangement uses TRBV27 and TRBJ1-3; the D is unclear. The V gene lost 11 bases and the J gene lost 3 bases, with 11 bases spanning the gap. Germline V gene lookup returns CDR1 MNHEY and CDR2 SMNVEV (reference sequence). The CDR3 totals 12 residues. The CDR3 sequence: CASAGDGNTIYF. DNA of the CDR3: TGTGCCTCTGCGGGTGATGGAAACACCATATATTTT.

V usage is TRBV5-1 and J usage is TRBJ2-7, with a tentative D call TRBD2 (5 bases). Germline V gene lookup returns CDR1 SGHRS and CDR2 YFSETQ. The CDR3 totals 14 residues. The ends were cut back, 0 bases at V and 5 bases at J, with 12 bases in the middle. CDR3 coding DNA: TGCGCCAGCAGCTTGGAGGCAGCGGTGGACGAGCAGTACTTC. It codes for CASSLEAAVDEQYF.

This rearrangement joins TRBV7-3 to TRBJ1-1, with D perhaps matching TRBD1 (5 bases). Trimming removed 5 bases at V and 3 bases at J, with 16 bases between. The V gene's germline CDR1 is SGHTA and CDR2 FQGTGA. The CDR3 contains 15 residues. The CDR3, as DNA: TGTGCCAGCAGCCCCACGCCGGGGCCGGACACTGAAGCTTTCTTT. Translating gives CASSPTPGPDTEAFF. The whole variable domain, remainder taken from reference TRBV7-3 and TRBJ1-1, is GAGVSQTPSNKVTEKGKYVELRCDPISGHTALYWYRQSLGQGPEFLIYFQGTGAADDSGLPNDRFFAVRPEGSVSTLKIQRTERGDSAVYLCASSPTPGPDTEAFFGQGTRLTVV.

The V call is TRBV29-1, the J call TRBJ2-1; a possible D gene is TRBD1 (6 bases). CDR1 SQVTM and CDR2 ANQGSEA come from the germline V gene. This CDR3 comprises 15 residues. Trimming removed 2 bases at V and 0 bases at J, with 11 bases between. Written as DNA, the CDR3 is TGCAGCGTTGAAAGGGGGACGAGCTCCTACAATGAGCAGTTCTTC. This translates into CSVERGTSSYNEQFF.

CDR3 DNA: TGTGCCAGCAGCAAATTGGGACAGAACGTTTACGAGCAGTACTTC. This translates into CASSKLGQNVYEQYF. The chain employs TRBV7-9 and TRBJ2-7; TRBD1 matches 7 bases. The CDR3 length is 15 residues. CDR1 is SEHNR and CDR2 is FQNEAQ in the germline V gene (reference sequence). V trimming: 5 bases; J trimming: 4 bases; junction bases outside the gene matches: 11. Variable domain in full (rest from reference TRBV7-9 and TRBJ2-7): DTGVSQNPRHKITKRGQNVTFRCDPISEHNRLYWYRQTLGQGPEFLTYFQNEAQLEKSRLLSDRFSAERPKGSFSTLEIQRTEQGDSAMYLCASSKLGQNVYEQYFGPGTRLTVT.

This chain links TRBV7-2 with TRBJ1-5, with 8 bases matching TRBD1. This CDR3 is 14 amino acids long. V dropped 5 bases and J dropped 7; count of bases not matched to a gene: 7. Germline V gives CDR1 SGHTA, CDR2 FQGNSA. In DNA form, the CDR3 reads TGTGCCAGCAGCCCCAGGGGGCGCGCCCAGCCCCAGCATTTT. Translating gives CASSPRGRAQPQHF.

The chain links TRBV6-5 to TRBJ2-1; the D is unclear. The CDR3 is 14 amino acids. Germline values: CDR1 MNHEY, CDR2 SVGAGI. Trimming shortened V by 0 bases and J by 6 bases, and 9 bases separated the two germline ends. The DNA of the CDR3 is TGTGCCAGCAGTTACTCGATCTCGACCAATGAGCAGTTCTTC. This translates into CASSYSISTNEQFF.

This clone was observed a few times. One junction end disagrees with the germline gene, perhaps due to a read error. The chain carries TRBV14 and TRBJ1-1, with D possibly being TRBD1 (5 bases). In germline, CDR1 is SGHDN, CDR2 FVKESK. The CDR3 consists of 12 residues. CDR3 amino acids: CASSQGRTQGIF. The CDR3 bases are TGTGCCAGCAGCCAAGGCAGGACGCAGGGTATCTTT.

This clone was seen only once. V usage is TRBV7-2 and J usage is TRBJ2-7; maybe TRBD2 (5 bases). There are 13 residues in the CDR3. The germline CDR1 and CDR2 sequences are SGHTA and FQGNSA. V lost 4 bases and J lost 3, with 10 bases in between. In nucleotides, the CDR3 is TGTGCCAGCAGCTCGGCCCGGGGCTACGAGCAGTACTTC. It translates to CASSSARGYEQYF.

The genes are TRBV18 and TRBJ1-1, with D perhaps matching TRBD1 (5 bases). Trimming stripped 0 bases from V and 4 bases from J, with 9 bases between. This CDR3 is 14 amino acids long. CDR1 and CDR2 from the germline V gene are KGHSH and LQKENI. The DNA of the CDR3 is TGTGCCAGCTCACCACCGATGGGGGGCACTGAAGCTTTCTTT. Residues: CASSPPMGGTEAFF.

The CDR3, as DNA: TGTGCCACCAGCAGAGACCCCCGGGCGGCCACAAGGGGGGATAATCAGCCCCAGCATTTT. Protein product: CATSRDPRAATRGDNQPQHF. This chain links TRBV15 with TRBJ1-5; a weak D match, TRBD1 (6 bases). This CDR3 region has 20 residues. CDR1 and CDR2 (germline): LNHNV, YYDKDF (reference sequence). Trimming removed 0 bases from V and 4 bases from J, with 25 bases in between.

The chain has TRBV19 and TRBJ2-4; 7 bases agree with TRBD2. CDR1 and CDR2 from the germline V gene are LNHDA and SQIVND (reference sequence). This CDR3 is built from 14 residues. The J segment lost 6 bases and the V segment lost 3 bases, leaving 5 bases of the junction unmatched. CDR3: CASSMGGAGNIQYF. For the CDR3, the DNA is TGTGCCAGTAGTATGGGAGGGGCGGGAAACATTCAGTACTTC.

The chain carries TRBV19 and TRBJ1-2; 8 bases map to TRBD1. V gave up 5 bases and J gave up 8 bases; unmatched junction bases: 7. Germline CDR1 reads LNHDA; CDR2 reads SQIVND (reference sequence). The CDR3 covers 13 residues. CDR3 loop: CASSPRGQVGYTF. CDR3 bases: TGTGCCAGTAGTCCCCGGGGACAGGTGGGCTACACCTTC.

CDR3 region: CASTYGDGLAGYEQYF. The CDR3 region has the DNA TGCGCCAGCACCTACGGAGATGGGCTAGCTGGCTACGAGCAGTACTTC. V gene TRBV5-1 combines with J gene TRBJ2-7; weak D call: TRBD2 (5 bases). This CDR3 contains 16 residues. Germline V gene lookup returns CDR1 SGHRS and CDR2 YFSETQ. The germline V and J ends were trimmed by 6 bases and 3 bases, with 22 bases remaining between them.

The chain is built from TRBV28 and TRBJ1-2, with a weak D call TRBD1 (6 bases). This CDR3 has 18 residues. Between the trimmed V and J ends, which lost 5 bases and 4 bases, there was a span of 26 bases. The germline CDR1 and CDR2 sequences are MDHEN and SYDVKM. CDR3 protein: CASSPPQEWGALIYGYTF. The CDR3 region has the DNA TGTGCCAGCAGTCCCCCGCAGGAGTGGGGGGCGCTTATCTATGGCTACACCTTC.

The chain joins TRBV28 to TRBJ2-7, with 9 nucleotides matching TRBD1. CDR1 is MDHEN and CDR2 is SYDVKM in the germline V gene. The trim removed 7 bases at V and 6 bases at J, leaving 16 bases unmatched. The CDR3 loop spans 16 amino acids. This chain's CDR3 is CASKTPKGTGFSEQYF. CDR3 nucleotide sequence: TGTGCCAGCAAAACCCCCAAGGGGACAGGGTTTTCCGAGCAGTACTTC.

V usage is TRBV9 and J usage is TRBJ1-4; no reliable D call. This CDR3 contains 14 residues. In germline, CDR1 is SGDLS, CDR2 YYNGEE. Trimming shortened V by 2 bases and J by 0 bases, and 5 bases separated the two germline ends. CDR3: CASSVTATNEKLFF. The CDR3 coding sequence is TGTGCCAGCAGCGTTACGGCAACTAATGAAAAACTGTTTTTT. Supplemented by reference TRBV9 and TRBJ1-4, the full variable domain reads DSGVTQTPKHLITATGQRVTLRCSPRSGDLSVYWYQQSLDQGLQFLIQYYNGEERAKGNILERFSAQQFPDLHSELNLSSLELGDSALYFCASSVTATNEKLFFGSGTQLSVL.

The chain couples TRBV14 to TRBJ2-1; D call uncertain. There are 13 residues in the CDR3. Per germline, CDR1 SGHDN and CDR2 FVKESK. Trimming removed 1 base from V and 9 bases from J, with 10 bases in between. The CDR3 bases are TGTGCCAGCAGCCAAGGGGAACTGGGTGAGCAGTTCTTC. It yields the protein CASSQGELGEQFF.